This TCR beta chain comes out of a study of tumor-infiltrating lymphocytes in primary liver carcinoma. About the study: Recorded tumor stage was T1-T3 N0M0, with diameters of about 4 to 11 cm. Study observations and caveats: Significantly greater top-250-clone fractions characterized tumors relative to blood (p = 0.039). Tumor region pairs outstripped tumor-adjacent and tumor-blood pairs in overlap.

A note on this clonotype: The target antigen is unknown. Compared with germline, one end of the junction differs, possibly owing to a read error.

For blood RNA, unsorted whole blood served as the source, and germline DNA was extracted too. From 400 to 550 ng total RNA, TCR beta cDNA was generated with a primer in the constant region. Libraries covering TCR beta were generated through three nested multiplex PCR rounds (using a slightly modified ARM-PCR). In the first two PCR rounds, TRBV1-TRBV30 forward primers were paired with a C-beta reverse primer, and each round lasted approximately 10 cycles. TCRdb recomputed calls from the multiplex PCR reads with MiXCR, one row per CDR3 protein. The data contain 200,000 or so distinct CDR3 sequences, about 61% of them singletons. The CDR3 sequence is 13 residues long. Germline values: CDR1 KGHDR, CDR2 SFDVKD.

The sample consisted of peripheral blood. The chain links TRBV24-1 to TRBJ2-3; D ambiguous. This TCR was recovered from a woman aged 60 to 75 with primary liver carcinoma and hepatitis B virus infection. The DNA of the CDR3 is TGTGCCACCAGTTTTCAGGTCGGAGATACACAGTATTTT. It specifies CATSFQVGDTQYF.